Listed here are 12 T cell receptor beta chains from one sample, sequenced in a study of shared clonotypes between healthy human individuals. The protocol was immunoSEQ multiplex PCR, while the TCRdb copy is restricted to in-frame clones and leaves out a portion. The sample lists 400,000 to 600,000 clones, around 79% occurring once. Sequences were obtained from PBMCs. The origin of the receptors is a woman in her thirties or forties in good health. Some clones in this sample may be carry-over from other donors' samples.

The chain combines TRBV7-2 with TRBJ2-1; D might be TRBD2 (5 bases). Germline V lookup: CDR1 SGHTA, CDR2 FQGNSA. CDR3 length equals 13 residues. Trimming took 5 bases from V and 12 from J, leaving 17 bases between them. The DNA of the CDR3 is TGTGCCAGCAGCAAGCCCGGGGAAATGGTGCAGTTCTTC. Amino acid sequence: CASSKPGEMVQFF.

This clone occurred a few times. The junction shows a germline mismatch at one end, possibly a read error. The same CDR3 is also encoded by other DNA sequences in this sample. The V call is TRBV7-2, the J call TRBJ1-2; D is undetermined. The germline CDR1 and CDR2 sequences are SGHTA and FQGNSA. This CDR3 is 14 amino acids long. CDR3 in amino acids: CASSPAGETYGYTF. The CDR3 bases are TGCGCCAGCAGCCCGGCCGGGGAAACCTATGGCTACACCTTC.

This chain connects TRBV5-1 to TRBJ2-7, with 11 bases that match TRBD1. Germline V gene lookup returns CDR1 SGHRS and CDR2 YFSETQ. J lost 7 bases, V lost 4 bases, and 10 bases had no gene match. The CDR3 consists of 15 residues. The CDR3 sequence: CASSTLGQGALEQYF. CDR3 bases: TGCGCCAGCAGCACACTTGGACAGGGGGCGCTTGAGCAGTACTTC.

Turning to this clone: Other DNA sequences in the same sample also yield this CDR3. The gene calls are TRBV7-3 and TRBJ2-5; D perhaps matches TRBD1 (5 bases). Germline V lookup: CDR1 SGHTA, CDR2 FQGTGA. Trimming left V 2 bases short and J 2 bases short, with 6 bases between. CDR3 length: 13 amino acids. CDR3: CASSLGAQETQYF. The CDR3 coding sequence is TGTGCCAGCAGCTTAGGGGCGCAAGAGACCCAGTACTTC.

The CDR3 DNA reads TGTGCCAGCTCACCACCGAGTAGCGGGAGCGCATACGAGCAGTACTTC. Its translation is CASSPPSSGSAYEQYF. This sequence joins TRBV18 and TRBJ2-7; TRBD2 matches 9 bases. This CDR3 spans 16 amino acids. Trimming removed 0 bases from V and 4 bases from J; junction bases left unmatched: 7. Germline V CDR1 and CDR2: KGHSH, LQKENI.

The CDR3 nucleotides read TGCGCCAGCAGAAGACAGGGGGCATCCTACGAGCAGTACTTC. It specifies CASRRQGASYEQYF. The V gene is TRBV5-1, the J gene TRBJ2-7; 10 positions agree with TRBD1. The CDR3 is made up of 14 amino acids. Germline loops: CDR1 SGHRS, CDR2 YFSETQ. The trim removed 5 bases at V and 1 base at J, leaving 3 bases unmatched. Full variable domain (remainder filled in from reference TRBV5-1 and TRBJ2-7): KAGVTQTPRYLIKTRGQQVTLSCSPISGHRSVSWYQQTPGQGLQFLFEYFSETQRNKGNFPGRFSGRQFSNSRSEMNVSTLELGDSALYLCASRRQGASYEQYFGPGTRLTVT.

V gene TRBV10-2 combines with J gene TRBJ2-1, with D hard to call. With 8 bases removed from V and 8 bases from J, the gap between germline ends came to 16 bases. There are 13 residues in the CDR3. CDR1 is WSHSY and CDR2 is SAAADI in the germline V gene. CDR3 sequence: CASSRETWHEQFF. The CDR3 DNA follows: TGCGCCAGCTCCCGAGAGACGTGGCATGAGCAGTTCTTC.

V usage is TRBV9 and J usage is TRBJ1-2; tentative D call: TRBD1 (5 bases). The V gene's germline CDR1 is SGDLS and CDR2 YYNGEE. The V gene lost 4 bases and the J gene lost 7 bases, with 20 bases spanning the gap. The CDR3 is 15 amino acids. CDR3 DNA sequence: TGTGCCAGCAGCAGACACGCGACAGTAGGAAGTGGCTACACCTTC. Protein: CASSRHATVGSGYTF.

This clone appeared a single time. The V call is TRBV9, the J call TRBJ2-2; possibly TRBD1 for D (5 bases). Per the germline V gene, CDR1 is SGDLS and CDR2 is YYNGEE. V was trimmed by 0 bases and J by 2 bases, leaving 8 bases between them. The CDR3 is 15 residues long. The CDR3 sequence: CASSVGQLNTGELFF. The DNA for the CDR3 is TGTGCCAGCAGCGTAGGACAGTTAAACACCGGGGAGCTGTTTTTT. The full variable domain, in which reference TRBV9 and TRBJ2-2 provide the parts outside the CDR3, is DSGVTQTPKHLITATGQRVTLRCSPRSGDLSVYWYQQSLDQGLQFLIQYYNGEERAKGNILERFSAQQFPDLHSELNLSSLELGDSALYFCASSVGQLNTGELFFGEGSRLTVL.

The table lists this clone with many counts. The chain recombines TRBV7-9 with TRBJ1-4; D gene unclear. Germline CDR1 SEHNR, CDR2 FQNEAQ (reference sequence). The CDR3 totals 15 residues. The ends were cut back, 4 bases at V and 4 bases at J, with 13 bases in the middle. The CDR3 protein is CASSSSGKINEKLFF. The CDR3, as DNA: TGTGCCAGCAGCTCGTCGGGGAAGATTAATGAAAAACTGTTTTTT.

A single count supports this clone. CDR3 nucleotide sequence: TGTGCCAGCAGCCCCGAAAGCGGACTAGCCTCCTACAATGAGCAGTTCTTC. As protein: CASSPESGLASYNEQFF. This chain uses TRBV4-2 with TRBJ2-1; 8 nucleotides agree with TRBD2. V was clipped by 4 bases and J by 0 bases; unmatched bases: 8. Per the germline V gene, CDR1 is LGHNA and CDR2 is YNFKEQ. The CDR3 consists of 17 residues.

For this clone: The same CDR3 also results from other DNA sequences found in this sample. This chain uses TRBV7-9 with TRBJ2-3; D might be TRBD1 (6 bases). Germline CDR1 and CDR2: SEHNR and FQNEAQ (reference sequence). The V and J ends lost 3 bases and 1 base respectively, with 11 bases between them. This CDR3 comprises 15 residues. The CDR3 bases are TGTGCCAGCAGCTTGGCACAGGGTGGCACAGATACGCAGTATTTT. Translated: CASSLAQGGTDTQYF. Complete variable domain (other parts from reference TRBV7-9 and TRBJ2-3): DTGVSQNPRHKITKRGQNVTFRCDPISEHNRLYWYRQTLGQGPEFLTYFQNEAQLEKSRLLSDRFSAERPKGSFSTLEIQRTEQGDSAMYLCASSLAQGGTDTQYFGPGTRLTVL.